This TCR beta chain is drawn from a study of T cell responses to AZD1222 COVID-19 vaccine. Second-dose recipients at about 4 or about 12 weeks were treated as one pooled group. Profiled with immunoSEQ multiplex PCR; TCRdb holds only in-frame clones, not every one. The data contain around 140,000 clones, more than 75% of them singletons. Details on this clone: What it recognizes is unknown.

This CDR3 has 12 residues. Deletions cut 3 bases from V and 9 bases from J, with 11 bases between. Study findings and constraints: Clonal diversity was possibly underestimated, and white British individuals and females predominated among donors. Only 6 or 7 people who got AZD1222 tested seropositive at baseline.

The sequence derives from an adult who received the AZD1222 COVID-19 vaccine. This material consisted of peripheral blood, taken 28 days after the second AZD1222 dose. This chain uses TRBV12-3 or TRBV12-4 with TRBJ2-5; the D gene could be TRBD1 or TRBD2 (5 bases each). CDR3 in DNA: TGTGCCAGCAGTTTGGTGGGGACGGCCCAGTACTTC. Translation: CASSLVGTAQYF.